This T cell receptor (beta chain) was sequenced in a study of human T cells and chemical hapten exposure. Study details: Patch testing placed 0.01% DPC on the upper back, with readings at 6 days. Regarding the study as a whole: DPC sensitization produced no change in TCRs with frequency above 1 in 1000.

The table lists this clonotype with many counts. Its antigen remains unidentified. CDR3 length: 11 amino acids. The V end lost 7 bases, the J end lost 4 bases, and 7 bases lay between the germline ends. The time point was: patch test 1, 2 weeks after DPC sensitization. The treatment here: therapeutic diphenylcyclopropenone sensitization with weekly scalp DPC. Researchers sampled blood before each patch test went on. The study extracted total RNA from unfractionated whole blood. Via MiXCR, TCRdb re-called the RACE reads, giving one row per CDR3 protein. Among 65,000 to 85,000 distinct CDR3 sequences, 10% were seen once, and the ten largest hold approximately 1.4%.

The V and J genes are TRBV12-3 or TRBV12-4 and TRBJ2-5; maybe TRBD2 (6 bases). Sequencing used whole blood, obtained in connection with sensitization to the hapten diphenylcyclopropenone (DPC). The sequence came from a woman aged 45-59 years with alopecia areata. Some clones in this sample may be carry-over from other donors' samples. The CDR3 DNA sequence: TGTGCCAGCATGGGAGGAGAGACCCAGTACTTC. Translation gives CASMGGETQYF.